The 11 T cell receptor beta chains given below trace back to one sample, sequenced in a study of T cell responses to AZD1222 COVID-19 vaccine. The repertoire was sequenced with immunoSEQ multiplex PCR; TCRdb's copy has only in-frame clones and lacks some. This sample has roughly 180,000 clones; 85% to 90% occur once, and the top ten carry 6.5% to 7%. Sample: peripheral blood, taken on day 0 of AZD1222 vaccination. These receptors all stem from an adult in good health.

This clone showed up just a few times. The chain joins TRBV18 to TRBJ1-4; no firm D call. Looked up from germline, CDR1 is KGHSH and CDR2 is LQKENI. The CDR3 has 15 amino acids. Trimming stripped 6 bases from V and 0 bases from J, with 11 bases between. The DNA for the CDR3 is TGTGCCAGCTCGGTCCAGCCTTCAACTAATGAAAAACTGTTTTTT. Encoded protein: CASSVQPSTNEKLFF.

The table lists this clone with a few counts. The genes are TRBV5-1 and TRBJ2-5; D remains unclear. CDR1 is SGHRS, CDR2 YFSETQ, per germline. Trimming removed 2 bases at V and 2 bases at J, with 13 bases between. The CDR3 length is 15 residues. CDR3 nucleotides: TGCGCCAGCAGCTTCTTTGGCGCGTCTCAAGAGACCCAGTACTTC. This sequence encodes CASSFFGASQETQYF.

The V gene is TRBV6-1, the J gene TRBJ1-1, with 11 bases lining up with TRBD1. The CDR3 spans 14 residues. V shed 2 bases, J shed 11 bases, and the junction held 7 bases outside the gene matches. Germline V gives CDR1 MNHNS, CDR2 SASEGT. The chain's CDR3 is CASSETGQGGFAFF. The CDR3 DNA follows: TGTGCCAGCAGTGAAACGGGACAGGGGGGGTTCGCTTTCTTT.

The gene calls are TRBV20-1 and TRBJ2-5, with D unresolved. CDR1 and CDR2 (germline): DFQATT, SNEGSKA (reference sequence). The CDR3 consists of 9 residues. The V end was cut by 4 bases, the J end by 7 bases, with 4 bases between. The CDR3 nucleotides read TGCAGTGCTATTGGGACCCAGTACTTC. It yields the protein CSAIGTQYF.

The rearrangement links TRBV5-1 to TRBJ2-7; 9 bases agree with TRBD1. V lost 5 bases and J lost 3; bases outside the gene matches: 9. The CDR3 extends over 15 amino acids. The germline CDR1 and CDR2 sequences are SGHRS and YFSETQ. CDR3 sequence: CASSSDGTGNYEQYF. Written as DNA, the CDR3 is TGCGCCAGCAGTTCGGATGGGACAGGGAACTACGAGCAGTACTTC.

J is TRBJ2-1 and V is TRBV27; 7 nucleotides agree with TRBD1. Germline assignment: CDR1 MNHEY and CDR2 SMNVEV (reference sequence). J gave up 3 bases and V 3 bases, and 2 bases lay outside the gene matches. This CDR3 has 14 residues. The CDR3 region has the DNA TGTGCCAGCAGTTTCGGGGACAGCTACAATGAGCAGTTCTTC. Protein product: CASSFGDSYNEQFF.

As DNA, the CDR3 is TGTGCCAGCAGCAAAGACAGGGGAAACACCGGGGAGCTGTTTTTT. Protein sequence: CASSKDRGNTGELFF. The chain has TRBV25-1 and TRBJ2-2; TRBD1 matches 8 bases. V was clipped by 6 bases and J by 2 bases; unmatched bases: 5. CDR3 length: 15 amino acids. CDR1 is MGHDK, CDR2 SYGVNS, per germline.

This chain links TRBV11-2 with TRBJ2-7; 8 bases fit TRBD1. Per germline, CDR1 SGHAT and CDR2 FQNNGV. Trimming took 1 base from V and 8 from J; bases not matched to a gene: 13. The CDR3 totals 16 residues. The CDR3 nucleotides are TGTGCCAGCAGCTTAGTAGTGGGGACAGGTATCGTACAGCAGTACTTC. It specifies CASSLVVGTGIVQQYF.

CDR3 in DNA: TGTGCCAGCAGCACGCGGGACAGAAAGTACGAGCAGTACGTC. It specifies CASSTRDRKYEQYV. V gene TRBV6-2 or TRBV6-3 combines with J gene TRBJ2-7; possible D gene TRBD1, 7 bases. In germline, CDR1 is MNHEY, CDR2 SVGEGT. This CDR3 contains 14 residues. Deletions cut 6 bases from V and 4 bases from J, with 16 bases between.

The chain employs TRBV20-1 and TRBJ2-3, with D possibly called TRBD1 or TRBD2 (6 bases each). In germline, CDR1 is DFQATT, CDR2 SNEGSKA (reference sequence). Deletions cut 3 bases from V and 1 base from J, with 11 bases between. The CDR3 length is 14 residues. CDR3 sequence (DNA): TGCAGTGCTAGTTGGAGGGGGGGCACAGATACGCAGTATTTT. It yields the protein CSASWRGGTDTQYF.

The chain combines TRBV6-6 with TRBJ2-3; unclear D gene. The CDR3 contains 15 residues. Germline assignment: CDR1 MNHNY and CDR2 SVGAGI (reference sequence). V was shortened by 2 bases and J by 4 bases, with 13 bases between the two germline ends. CDR3 bases: TGTGCCAGCAGTTACGGGGTCTCTCCCTCAGATACGCAGTATTTT. Amino acid sequence: CASSYGVSPSDTQYF.